What follows is one TCR beta chain and its context. Its antigen is currently not known. No base quality information exists; no much larger clone differs at one position. Collaborating institutions collected whole blood in K2EDTA tubes following their own protocols. For TCRbeta analysis, collaborators shipped samples in one of three forms: frozen whole blood, isolated PBMCs, or DNA extracted from either of those sample types. This record belongs to a study of blood T cell repertoires in COVID-19 (TCRdb year 2020). With regard to the full study: Collaborator samples came from the United States, Italy and Spain and covered acute and convalescent phases of COVID-19. The prospective study material was composed of cDNA or gDNA derived from T cells, B-cell-depleted T cells, or PBMCs. Subjects who had been exposed to COVID-19, were actively infected with it, or had recovered from it provided the deeply sampled blood TCRbeta repertoires that made up the dataset. A freely available public database, intended as a resource for researchers studying the immune response to SARS-CoV-2, is where the repertoires were released. The samples were drawn from the first 160 participants of the ongoing ImmuneRACE study and from about 1,200 subjects provided by 6 global collaborators. Nearly every sample came with metadata listing a de-identified subject ID, COVID-19 status, age in years and sex. HLA class I and class II types, where available, came from metadata supplied by the sample provider rather than from assay-based typing.

Here is what the overall study found, with its caveats: Clinical and demographic metadata were provided uncurated, with the amount varying by source and participant.

TCRbeta CDR3 regions were amplified from genomic DNA by means of the immunoSEQ Assay, a bias-controlled multiplex PCR. In the paper's pipeline: The number of nucleated cells in each sample was estimated from the amplification of reference gene primers within the assay. To quantify the absolute abundance of each unique TCRbeta CDR3 rearrangement, sequence reads were collapsed and filtered. For each sample, productive Simpson clonality was calculated by taking the square root of Simpson's diversity index across productive rearrangements. TCRdb obtained this table from immuneACCESS and retained in-frame rearrangements with V and J assigned. These tables miss some clones; where compared with another copy, unresolved V genes account for less than half of the shortfall, and the remainder is unexplained. V, J and clone size reflect that table, while D and trimming were determined from the DNA. This sample is represented by under 130,000 clones; 75% to 90% of them were singletons. The ten largest clones take up around 13% of the sample.

This receptor was obtained from a human donor in a cohort sampled during active COVID-19. The sequencing sample was made of peripheral blood.

The DNA reads as follows: TGTGCCAGCTCACCAAATACAGGGGGAGAGCAGTACTTC. This codes for CASSPNTGGEQYF. The rearrangement combines TRBV18 with TRBJ2-7; the central 8 bases match TRBD1. From V the trimming removes 2 bases and from J it removes 7 bases, while the gene matches leave 4 bases of the junction unaccounted for. The CDR3 sequence holds 13 residues, the cysteine and phenylalanine included. Left in the record is the CDR3 DNA by itself, 39 bases read in frame from the first base. The germline V gene specifies KGHSH as CDR1 and LQKENI as CDR2.